This TCR beta chain was profiled in a study of cytotoxic CD8 clonotypes in ibrutinib-treated CLL. As for the study in general: Investigators collected response samples after a median roughly 12 months of treatment, range 6 to 36.

About this clone itself: Its antigen is currently unknown.

CDR1 and CDR2 from the germline V gene are SGHNT and YYREEE (reference sequence). V shed 3 bases, J shed 1 base, and the junction held 8 bases outside the gene matches. This CDR3 has 16 residues. This table comes from immunoSEQ multiplex PCR, and its TCRdb copy is limited to in-frame clones, with some not included. This table has over 65,000 clones, approximately 70% appearing once. Study conclusions and caveats: The public clonotypes identified were infrequent and showed contraction or stability on treatment. The times at which samples were taken varied between sustained-remission and progressing patients. At the start, clonality exceeded age-matched healthy donors and followed circulating CD8+ T-cell counts.

The chain combines TRBV5-4 with TRBJ2-7; 9 bases align to TRBD2. The material was PBMCs, obtained after 12 months of ibrutinib treatment. The sequence derives from a human donor with chronic lymphocytic leukemia. The CDR3 DNA reads TGTGCCAGCAGCTCGGACGGGACTAGCCGTTCCTACGAGCAGTACTTC. Its protein is CASSSDGTSRSYEQYF.